This TCR beta chain was obtained from a study of preoperative IRX-2 immunotherapy in early breast cancer. V shed 3 bases, J shed 0 bases, and the junction held 4 bases outside the gene matches. Germline V gives CDR1 KGHSH, CDR2 LQKENI. The CDR3 runs 16 residues. Some clones are missing from TCRdb's copy, which holds only in-frame ones; the method was immunoSEQ multiplex PCR. Of around 95,000 clones listed, 80% to 90% are singletons. Treatment of the sample: preoperative locoregional IRX-2 cytokine immunotherapy. Patients received preoperative, locoregional IRX-2 cytokine immunotherapy in a phase Ib study.

The origin of this receptor is a human donor with breast cancer. This sample comprised tumor tissue, obtained after IRX-2 immunotherapy. The chain combines TRBV18 with TRBJ1-5, with 8 bases lining up with TRBD1. The CDR3 protein is CASSPGQGLSNQPQHF. In DNA, the CDR3 is TGTGCCAGCTCACCTGGACAGGGCCTTAGCAATCAGCCCCAGCATTTT.